This TCR beta chain emerged from a study of blood T cells in healthy people across ages. Study-wide points: A greater number of naive CD4+ cells and higher diversity distinguished long-lived donors from aged donors. A strong correlation was seen between TCR beta diversity and naive T cell percentage.

Concerning this clonotype itself: Its antigen is undetermined.

Germline V gene data show CDR1 as SEHNR and CDR2 as FQNEAQ (reference sequence). V lost 2 bases to trimming and J lost 8 bases, with 15 bases between them. This CDR3 has 14 residues. The use of a sample-barcoded 5' primer and a J-beta primer mix characterized a second PCR of roughly 6 to 11 cycles. TCRdb reprocessed the 5' RACE reads with MiXCR, giving one entry per CDR3 protein. Here the sample spans fewer than 2,000,000 distinct CDR3 sequences, about 39% being singletons. The authors extracted at least 6 micrograms of total RNA per sample. V and J are TRBV7-9 and TRBJ1-2, with D possibly matching TRBD1 (5 bases). Sequences were obtained from blood. This receptor was obtained from a human donor in good health. CDR3 region: CASSLYGTMRGYTF. In nucleotides, the CDR3 is TGTGCCAGCAGCTTATACGGGACCATGAGGGGCTACACCTTC.